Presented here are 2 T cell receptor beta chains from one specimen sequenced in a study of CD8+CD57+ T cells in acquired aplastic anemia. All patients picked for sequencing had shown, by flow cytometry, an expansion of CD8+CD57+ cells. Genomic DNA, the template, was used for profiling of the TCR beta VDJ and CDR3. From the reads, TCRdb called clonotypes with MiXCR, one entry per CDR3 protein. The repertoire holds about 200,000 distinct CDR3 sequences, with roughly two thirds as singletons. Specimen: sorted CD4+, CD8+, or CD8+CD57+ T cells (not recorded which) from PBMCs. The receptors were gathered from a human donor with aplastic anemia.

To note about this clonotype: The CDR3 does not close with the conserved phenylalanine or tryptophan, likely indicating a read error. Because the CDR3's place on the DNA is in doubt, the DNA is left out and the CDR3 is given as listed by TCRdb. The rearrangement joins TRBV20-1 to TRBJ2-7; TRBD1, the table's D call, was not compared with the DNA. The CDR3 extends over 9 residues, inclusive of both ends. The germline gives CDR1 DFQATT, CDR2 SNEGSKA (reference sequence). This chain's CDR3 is CSAREDRGP.

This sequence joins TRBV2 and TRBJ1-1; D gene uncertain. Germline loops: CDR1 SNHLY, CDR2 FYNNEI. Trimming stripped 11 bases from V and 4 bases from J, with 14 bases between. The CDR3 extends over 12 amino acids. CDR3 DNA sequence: TGTGCCGGCCAGGAGCGGACCACTGAAGCTTTCTTT. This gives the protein CAGQERTTEAFF.